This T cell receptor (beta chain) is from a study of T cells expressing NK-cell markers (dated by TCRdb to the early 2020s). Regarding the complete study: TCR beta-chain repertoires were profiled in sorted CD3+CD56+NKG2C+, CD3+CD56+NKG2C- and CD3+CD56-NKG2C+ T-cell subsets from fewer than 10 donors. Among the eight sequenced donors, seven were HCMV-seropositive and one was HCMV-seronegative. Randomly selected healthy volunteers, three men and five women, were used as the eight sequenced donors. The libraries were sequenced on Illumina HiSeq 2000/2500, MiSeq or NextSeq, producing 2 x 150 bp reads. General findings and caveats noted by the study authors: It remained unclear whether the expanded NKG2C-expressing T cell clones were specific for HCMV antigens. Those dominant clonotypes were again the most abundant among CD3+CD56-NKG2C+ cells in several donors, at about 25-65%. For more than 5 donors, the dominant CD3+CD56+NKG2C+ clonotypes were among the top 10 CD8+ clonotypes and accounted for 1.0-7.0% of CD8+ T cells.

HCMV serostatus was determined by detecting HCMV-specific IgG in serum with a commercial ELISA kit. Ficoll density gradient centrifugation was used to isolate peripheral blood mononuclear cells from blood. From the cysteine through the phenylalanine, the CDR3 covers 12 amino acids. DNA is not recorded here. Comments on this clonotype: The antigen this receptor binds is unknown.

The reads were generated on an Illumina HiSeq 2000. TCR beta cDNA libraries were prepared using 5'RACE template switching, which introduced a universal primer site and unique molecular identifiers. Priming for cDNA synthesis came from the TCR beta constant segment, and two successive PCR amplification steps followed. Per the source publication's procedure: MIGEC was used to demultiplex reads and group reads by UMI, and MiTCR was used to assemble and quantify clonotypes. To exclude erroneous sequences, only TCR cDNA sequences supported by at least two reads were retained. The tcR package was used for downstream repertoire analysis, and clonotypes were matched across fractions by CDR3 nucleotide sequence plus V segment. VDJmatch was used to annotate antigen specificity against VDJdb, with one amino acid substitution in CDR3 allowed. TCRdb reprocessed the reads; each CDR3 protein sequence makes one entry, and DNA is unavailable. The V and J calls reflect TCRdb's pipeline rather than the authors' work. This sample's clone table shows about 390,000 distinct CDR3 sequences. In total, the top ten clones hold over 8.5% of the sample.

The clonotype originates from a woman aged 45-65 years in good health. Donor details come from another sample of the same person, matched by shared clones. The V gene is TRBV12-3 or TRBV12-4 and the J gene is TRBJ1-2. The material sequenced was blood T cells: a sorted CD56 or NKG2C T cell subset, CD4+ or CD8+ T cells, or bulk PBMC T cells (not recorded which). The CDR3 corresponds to CASSRGAYGYTF.